What follows are 4 T cell receptor beta chains derived from one specimen sequenced in a study of CD8 T cells in Susac syndrome. Random hexamers were used to reverse transcribe the RNA input (about 0.45 to 1 ug). TCRdb used MiXCR to reprocess the immunoSEQ multiplex PCR reads, holding one entry per CDR3 protein. This table has about 150,000 distinct CDR3 sequences, just under 97% appearing once. The specimen sequenced was CD8+ T cells from PBMCs. These TCRs come from a human donor with multiple sclerosis.

The V and J genes are TRBV14 and TRBJ1-1; maybe TRBD1 (5 bases). Between the trimmed V and J ends, which lost 7 bases and 3 bases, there was a span of 12 bases. Germline loops: CDR1 SGHDN, CDR2 FVKESK. The CDR3 has 13 residues. Here the CDR3 reads CASKGNFDTEAFF. The CDR3 DNA reads as TGTGCCAGCAAGGGGAACTTCGACACTGAAGCTTTCTTT.

The V and J genes are TRBV12-3 or TRBV12-4 and TRBJ1-2; D call uncertain. The V and J ends lost 10 bases and 4 bases respectively, with 16 bases between them. CDR3 length: 13 amino acids. DNA of the CDR3: TGTGCCACCTCCTTACCTATGCTCTATGGCTACACCTTC. This encodes CATSLPMLYGYTF.

The genes are TRBV5-1 and TRBJ1-1, with 7 nucleotides matching TRBD1. Germline V gene sequence: CDR1 SGHRS, CDR2 YFSETQ. With 3 bases clipped from V and 1 base from J, the junction kept 3 bases outside the gene matches. This CDR3 is built from 14 residues. CDR3 residues: CASSSGTENTEAFF. CDR3 in DNA: TGCGCCAGCAGCTCCGGGACAGAGAACACTGAAGCTTTCTTT.

This sequence joins TRBV10-3 and TRBJ2-7; no clear D gene. The length of the CDR3 is 12 residues. Deletions cut 2 bases from V and 4 bases from J, with 6 bases between. Looked up from germline, CDR1 is ENHRY and CDR2 is SYGVKD. Here the CDR3 DNA reads TGTGCCATCAGTGAGGGACGGTACGAGCAGTACGTC. Translated: CAISEGRYEQYV.